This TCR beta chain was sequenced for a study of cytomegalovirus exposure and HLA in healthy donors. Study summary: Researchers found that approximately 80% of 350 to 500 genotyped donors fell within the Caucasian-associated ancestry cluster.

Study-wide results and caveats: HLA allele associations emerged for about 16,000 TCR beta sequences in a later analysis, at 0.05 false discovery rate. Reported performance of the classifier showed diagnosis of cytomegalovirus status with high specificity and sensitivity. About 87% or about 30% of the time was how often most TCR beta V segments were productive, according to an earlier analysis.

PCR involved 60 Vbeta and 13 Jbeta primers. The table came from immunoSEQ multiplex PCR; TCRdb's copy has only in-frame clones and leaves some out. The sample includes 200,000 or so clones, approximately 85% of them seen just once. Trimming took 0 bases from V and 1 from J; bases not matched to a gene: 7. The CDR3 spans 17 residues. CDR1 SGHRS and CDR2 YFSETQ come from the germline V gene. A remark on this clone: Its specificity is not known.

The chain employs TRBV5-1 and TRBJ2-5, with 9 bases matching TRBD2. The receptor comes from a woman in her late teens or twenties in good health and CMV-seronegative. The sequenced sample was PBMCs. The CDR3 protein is CASSLAMGSGGQETQYF. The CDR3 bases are TGCGCCAGCAGCTTGGCCATGGGTAGCGGGGGCCAAGAGACCCAGTACTTC.